A single sample gave rise to the 22 T cell receptor beta chains below, sequenced in a study of cytomegalovirus exposure and HLA in healthy donors. Clones were sequenced by immunoSEQ multiplex PCR, and TCRdb holds only the in-frame ones, with some missing. The table records over 150,000 clones, roughly 90% of them present only once. The sequenced sample consisted of PBMCs. These receptors all stem from a woman aged 18-30 years in good health and CMV-seronegative.

This chain uses TRBV29-1 with TRBJ1-2; D is unclear. The V gene's germline CDR1 is SQVTM and CDR2 ANQGSEA. The CDR3 has 13 residues. V dropped 5 bases and J dropped 4 bases, with 14 bases sitting between them. The CDR3 bases are TGCAGCGTTCTCCCTTTTAGCGGCTATGGCTACACCTTC. It codes for CSVLPFSGYGYTF. The full variable domain, rest sourced from reference TRBV29-1 and TRBJ1-2, is SAVISQKPSRDICQRGTSLTIQCQVDSQVTMMFWYRQQPGQSLTLIATANQGSEATYESGFVIDKFPISRPNLTFSTLTVSNMSPEDSSIYLCSVLPFSGYGYTFGSGTRLTVV.

The gene calls are TRBV10-3 and TRBJ2-7; a possible D gene is TRBD1 (6 bases). CDR3 length equals 15 residues. Trimming took 6 bases from V and 3 from J, leaving 18 bases between them. The germline gives CDR1 ENHRY, CDR2 SYGVKD. The CDR3 DNA reads TGTGCCATCAGCTCCTCCACAGGGACCGTCTACGAGCAGTACTTC. This codes for CAISSSTGTVYEQYF.

In DNA, the CDR3 is TGTGCCAGCAGCCTTCGACTAGCGGACAATGAGCAGTTCTTC. Translating it yields CASSLRLADNEQFF. The V and J genes are TRBV5-4 and TRBJ2-1; TRBD2 matches 9 bases. Germline assignment: CDR1 SGHNT and CDR2 YYREEE (reference sequence). Losses at the gene ends were 4 bases for V and 5 bases for J; bases not matched to a gene: 4. CDR3 length: 14 residues.

The chain links TRBV7-8 to TRBJ1-4, with TRBD1 matching over 10 bases. There are 16 residues in the CDR3. The germline V gene encodes CDR1 SGHVS and CDR2 FQNEAQ. V lost 0 bases, J lost 8 bases, and 6 bases stayed unmatched. CDR3: CASSLARQGAREKLFF. CDR3 nucleotide sequence: TGTGCCAGCAGCTTAGCTAGACAGGGGGCAAGGGAAAAACTGTTTTTT.

This clone was seen a few times. The chain is built from TRBV5-4 and TRBJ1-1; possible D gene TRBD1, 5 bases. The V end was cut by 0 bases, the J end by 1 base, with 10 bases between. The CDR3 has 15 residues. CDR1 and CDR2 from the germline V gene are SGHNT and YYREEE (reference sequence). The CDR3 spells CASSLDTGTNTEAFF. The CDR3 DNA follows: TGTGCCAGCAGCTTGGATACAGGAACGAACACTGAAGCTTTCTTT.

The CDR3, as DNA: TGTGCCAGCTCACAAAACCGGGACAGCAGGGAAAAACTGTTTTTT. Translated: CASSQNRDSREKLFF. The chain recombines TRBV18 with TRBJ1-4; 7 nucleotides align to TRBD1. The germline V gene encodes CDR1 KGHSH and CDR2 LQKENI. This CDR3 region has 15 residues. With 4 bases clipped from V and 8 bases from J, the junction kept 10 bases outside the gene matches.

The chain uses TRBV5-4 and TRBJ2-2, with a possible D match to TRBD1 (5 bases). There are 16 residues in the CDR3. Germline loops: CDR1 SGHNT, CDR2 YYREEE (reference sequence). Between the trimmed V and J ends, which lost 1 base and 0 bases, there was a span of 10 bases. CDR3 region: CASSLSTDPNTGELFF. The CDR3 region has the DNA TGTGCCAGCAGCTTGTCGACAGATCCGAACACCGGGGAGCTGTTTTTT.

The chain uses TRBV4-3 and TRBJ2-1; 10 bases align to TRBD2. There are 19 residues in the CDR3. Germline loops: CDR1 LGHNA, CDR2 YSLEER. Trimming removed 2 bases from V and 9 bases from J; junction bases left unmatched: 19. The CDR3 here is CASSQIAGTSGIIRGEQFF. Here the CDR3 DNA reads TGCGCCAGCAGCCAAATTGCGGGCACTAGCGGGATAATAAGAGGTGAGCAGTTCTTC.

The gene calls are TRBV2 and TRBJ2-7; the match to TRBD2 covers 16 bases. The V gene end was trimmed by 8 bases and the J gene end by 3 bases; junction bases not matched to a gene: 16. Germline V gene data show CDR1 as SNHLY and CDR2 as FYNNEI. This CDR3 is built from 19 residues. DNA of the CDR3: TGTGCCAGCTCGCTCCGAATGGGACTAGCGGGAGGGGGCTACTACGAGCAGTACTTC. Protein sequence: CASSLRMGLAGGGYYEQYF.

The gene calls are TRBV5-8 and TRBJ2-7, with 10 bases identical to TRBD1. V trimming: 7 bases; J trimming: 3 bases; junction bases outside the gene matches: 7. The CDR3 sequence is 14 residues long. Germline CDR1 is SGHTS and CDR2 is YDEGEE. CDR3 nucleotide sequence: TGTGCCAGCCTCATCGGACAGGGGGGCTACGAGCAGTACTTC. This translates into CASLIGQGGYEQYF. Combining the CDR3 with reference TRBV5-8 and TRBJ2-7 gives the whole variable domain EAGVTQSPTHLIKTRGQQATLRCSPISGHTSVYWYQQALGLGLQFLLWYDEGEERNRGNFPPRFSGRQFPNYSSELNVNALELEDSALYLCASLIGQGGYEQYFGPGTRLTVT.

This sequence joins TRBV29-1 and TRBJ2-5; the D gene is possibly TRBD2 (6 bases). This CDR3 region has 15 residues. Germline CDR1 and CDR2: SQVTM and ANQGSEA. V was trimmed by 6 bases and J by 5 bases, leaving 22 bases between them. DNA for the CDR3: TGCAGCGTCCCTTGGGGCGGAGGGTTGGTGGAGACCCAGTACTTC. It specifies CSVPWGGGLVETQYF. Looking up the rest from reference TRBV29-1 and TRBJ2-5 gives the full variable domain: SAVISQKPSRDICQRGTSLTIQCQVDSQVTMMFWYRQQPGQSLTLIATANQGSEATYESGFVIDKFPISRPNLTFSTLTVSNMSPEDSSIYLCSVPWGGGLVETQYFGPGTRLLVL.

The chain combines TRBV7-8 with TRBJ1-3, with D perhaps TRBD1 (6 bases). The CDR3 is 15 residues long. The germline V gene has CDR1 SGHVS and CDR2 FQNEAQ. Trimming shortened V by 4 bases and J by 2 bases, and 12 bases separated the two germline ends. Here the CDR3 DNA reads TGTGCCAGCAGCTACTCACAGGGTCCTGGAAACACCATATATTTT. This codes for CASSYSQGPGNTIYF. The whole variable domain, remainder taken from reference TRBV7-8 and TRBJ1-3, is GAGVSQSPRYKVAKRGQDVALRCDPISGHVSLFWYQQALGQGPEFLTYFQNEAQLDKSGLPSDRFFAERPEGSVSTLKIQRTQQEDSAVYLCASSYSQGPGNTIYFGEGSWLTVV.

This sequence joins TRBV27 and TRBJ2-1, with D perhaps TRBD1 (6 bases). Deletions cut 6 bases from V and 5 bases from J, with 17 bases between. Germline V gives CDR1 MNHEY, CDR2 SMNVEV (reference sequence). This CDR3 is 15 amino acids long. CDR3 sequence reads: CASSLQGSGHNEQFF. As DNA, the CDR3 is TGTGCCAGCAGCCTACAGGGCTCTGGACACAATGAGCAGTTCTTC.

This chain connects TRBV30 to TRBJ2-3, with TRBD2 identical over 8 bases. Germline CDR1 is GTSNPN and CDR2 is SVGIG (reference sequence). The CDR3 sequence is 14 residues long. J lost 1 base, V lost 2 bases, and 2 bases had no gene match. CDR3 in amino acids: CAWSHGGGTDTQYF. The CDR3 DNA reads TGTGCCTGGAGTCACGGGGGGGGCACAGATACGCAGTATTTT.

The chain uses TRBV7-3 and TRBJ2-5; 9 bases match TRBD2. The V gene end was trimmed by 0 bases and the J gene end by 5 bases; junction bases not matched to a gene: 4. Germline values: CDR1 SGHTA, CDR2 FQGTGA. The CDR3 totals 15 residues. DNA of the CDR3: TGTGCCAGCAGCTTAACTAGCGGGGGTGCGGAGACCCAGTACTTC. Protein product: CASSLTSGGAETQYF.

V and J are TRBV5-1 and TRBJ1-1; D is uncertain. The germline V gene encodes CDR1 SGHRS and CDR2 YFSETQ. The V gene lost 5 bases and the J gene lost 3 bases, with 14 bases spanning the gap. The CDR3 runs 14 residues. The CDR3 DNA follows: TGCGCCAGCAGTTCGACCGGCGGGGACACTGAAGCTTTCTTT. Translation: CASSSTGGDTEAFF. The full variable domain, in which reference TRBV5-1 and TRBJ1-1 provide the parts outside the CDR3, is KAGVTQTPRYLIKTRGQQVTLSCSPISGHRSVSWYQQTPGQGLQFLFEYFSETQRNKGNFPGRFSGRQFSNSRSEMNVSTLELGDSALYLCASSSTGGDTEAFFGQGTRLTVV.

The rearrangement joins TRBV28 to TRBJ1-1; weak D call: TRBD1 (5 bases). Germline V gene lookup returns CDR1 MDHEN and CDR2 SYDVKM. The CDR3 length is 15 residues. Trimming removed 6 bases at V and 3 bases at J, with 17 bases between. Here the CDR3 DNA reads TGTGCCAGCAGGGGGGGGACGGCCCCAGACACTGAAGCTTTCTTT. Its protein is CASRGGTAPDTEAFF.

The chain recombines TRBV6-1 with TRBJ2-3, with 8 bases fitting TRBD2. In germline, CDR1 is MNHNS, CDR2 SASEGT. This CDR3 spans 17 amino acids. The J segment lost 2 bases and the V segment lost 1 base, leaving 8 bases of the junction unmatched. CDR3 loop: CASSEEWTSPYTDTQYF. CDR3 in DNA: TGTGCCAGCAGTGAAGAGTGGACTAGCCCCTACACAGATACGCAGTATTTT.

This clone appeared a single time. The genes are TRBV15 and TRBJ2-5; 7 bases map to TRBD1. CDR3 length: 11 residues. CDR1 is LNHNV, CDR2 YYDKDF, per germline (reference sequence). V gave up 8 bases and J gave up 4 bases; unmatched junction bases: 1. The CDR3 DNA reads TGTGCCACCCGACAGGGAGAGACCCAGTACTTC. Amino acid sequence: CATRQGETQYF.

The chain employs TRBV10-2 and TRBJ2-2; 12 bases are a match to TRBD1. The CDR3 runs to 18 residues. The V gene end was trimmed by 3 bases and the J gene end by 5 bases; junction bases not matched to a gene: 10. Per the germline V gene, CDR1 is WSHSY and CDR2 is SAAADI. The CDR3 loop reads CASSDWGQGAIQTGELFF. CDR3 coding DNA: TGCGCCAGCAGTGACTGGGGACAGGGGGCCATACAAACCGGGGAGCTGTTTTTT.

This clone was seen only once. The chain employs TRBV6-6 and TRBJ1-1; TRBD1 matches 8 bases. V dropped 6 bases and J dropped 7; count of bases not matched to a gene: 7. The CDR3 loop spans 13 amino acids. Germline V CDR1 and CDR2: MNHNY, SVGAGI (reference sequence). CDR3 nucleotides: TGTGCCAGCAGGACGACAGGGGTGAATGAAGCTTTCTTT. The encoded protein is CASRTTGVNEAFF.

The chain combines TRBV30 with TRBJ2-7; possible D gene TRBD2, 5 bases. V was trimmed by 2 bases and J by 2 bases, leaving 7 bases between them. The CDR3 loop spans 12 amino acids. The germline gives CDR1 GTSNPN, CDR2 SVGIG (reference sequence). The CDR3 protein is CAWSPGTYEQYF. The CDR3 bases are TGTGCCTGGAGTCCCGGGACCTACGAGCAGTACTTC. Full variable domain (missing parts from reference TRBV30 and TRBJ2-7): SQTIHQWPATLVQPVGSPLSLECTVEGTSNPNLYWYRQAAGRGLQLLFYSVGIGQISSEVPQNLSASRPQDRQFILSSKKLLLSDSGFYLCAWSPGTYEQYFGPGTRLTVT.